This is a list of T cell receptor beta chains from one sample in a study of CD8+ T cells in alopecia areata. TCRdb's copy holds only in-frame clones and misses some; the assay was immunoSEQ multiplex PCR. Here the sample spans some 180,000 clones, 45% to 70% being singletons. The sequencing sample was made of CD8+ T cells sorted from blood. The receptors shown here come from a human donor in good health. Both conserved end residues are part of each CDR3. The D gene is left open where the match is weak. Rows may omit the clone size; those that give it use once, few, many or a size class.

d_call,clone_size,j_call,v_call,cdr3_aa,cdr3_nt
-,-,TRBJ1-5,TRBV7-8,CASSLFGGASNQPQHF,TGTGCCAGCAGCTTATTTGGCGGGGCAAGCAATCAGCCCCAGCATTTT
-,-,TRBJ1-1,TRBV25-1,CASSEQGMNTEAFF,TGTGCCAGCAGTGAACAGGGAATGAACACTGAAGCTTTCTTT
TRBD2,-,TRBJ2-1,TRBV29-1,CSVESTSGGIYNEQFF,TGCAGCGTTGAATCGACTAGCGGGGGGATCTACAATGAGCAGTTCTTC
-,-,TRBJ1-2,TRBV4-1,CASSQTVGYGYTF,TGCGCCAGCAGCCAGACGGTGGGCTATGGCTACACCTTC
-,once,TRBJ2-3,TRBV5-4,CASSLGGITTDTQYF,TGTGCCAGCAGCTTGGGGGGGATAACCACAGATACGCAGTATTTT
TRBD2,-,TRBJ2-7,TRBV7-2,CASSSREGDSYEQYF,TGTGCCAGCAGCTCCCGGGAGGGGGACTCCTACGAGCAGTACTTC
TRBD1,few,TRBJ1-2,TRBV9,CASSSGTAGGEGYTF,TGTGCCAGCAGCTCCGGGACAGCCGGAGGAGAGGGCTACACCTTC
TRBD1,once,TRBJ1-1,TRBV5-6,CASSLGQGVTEAFF,TGTGCCAGCAGCTTGGGACAGGGCGTAACTGAAGCTTTCTTT
-,-,TRBJ2-7,TRBV5-1,CASRRGSGGYEQYF,TGCGCCAGCAGGCGCGGAAGTGGGGGCTACGAGCAGTACTTC
-,-,TRBJ2-5,TRBV6-1,CASSSLGGPETQYF,TGTGCCAGCAGTTCCCTCGGGGGGCCCGAGACCCAGTACTTC
TRBD1,-,TRBJ2-7,TRBV7-9,CASSPDRPGGEQYF,TGTGCCAGCAGCCCGGACAGGCCGGGTGGGGAGCAGTACTTC
TRBD2,-,TRBJ2-1,TRBV27,CASSLSTSGTYNEQFF,TGTGCCAGCAGTTTATCGACTAGCGGGACGTACAATGAGCAGTTCTTC
TRBD1,-,TRBJ1-1,TRBV2,CASSEGTGGGMNTEAFF,TGTGCCAGCAGTGAGGGGACAGGGGGCGGGATGAACACTGAAGCTTTCTTT
TRBD2,-,TRBJ2-3,TRBV11-2,CASSLSGSSTDTQYF,TGTGCCAGCAGCCTTAGCGGGAGTAGCACAGATACGCAGTATTTT
TRBD1,few,TRBJ1-4,TRBV7-6,CASSILTGAIGKLFF,TGTGCCAGCAGCATCTTGACAGGGGCTATAGGAAAACTGTTTTTT
TRBD1,once,TRBJ1-5,TRBV27,CASSLNRGGNQPQHF,TGTGCCAGCAGTTTAAACAGGGGTGGCAATCAGCCCCAGCATTTT
-,few,TRBJ2-5,TRBV7-9,CASSHGSGVETQYF,TGTGCCAGCAGCCACGGATCTGGGGTTGAGACCCAGTACTTC
TRBD1,-,TRBJ1-2,TRBV7-9,CASNKDRGYNYGYTF,TGTGCCAGCAACAAAGACAGGGGTTATAACTATGGCTACACCTTC
-,few,TRBJ2-1,TRBV2,CASSALVWVSYNEQFF,TGTGCCAGCAGTGCTCTGGTGTGGGTATCCTACAATGAGCAGTTCTTC
-,-,TRBJ1-4,TRBV7-9,CASSANKLQLFF,TGTGCCAGCAGCGCAAACAAGCTACAACTGTTTTTT
TRBD1,-,TRBJ2-1,TRBV7-9,CASSLRDRDNEQFF,TGTGCCAGCAGCCTACGGGACAGGGACAATGAGCAGTTCTTC